Each of the 16 T cell receptor beta chains below was sequenced from the same sample in a study of T cell responses to AZD1222 COVID-19 vaccine. Assay: immunoSEQ multiplex PCR; the TCRdb copy retains only in-frame clones and omits some. In the table there are 50,000 to 75,000 clones, roughly 70% of which are singletons. Material: peripheral blood, obtained on day 0 of AZD1222 vaccination. The receptors stem from an adult in good health.

The chain combines TRBV7-9 with TRBJ2-3; D is perhaps TRBD1 (6 bases). Trimming took 5 bases from V and 1 from J, leaving 16 bases between them. CDR1 is SEHNR, CDR2 FQNEAQ, per germline (reference sequence). This CDR3 has 16 residues. CDR3 protein: CASSPLWGQGTDTQYF. The DNA for the CDR3 is TGTGCCAGCAGCCCACTTTGGGGACAAGGCACAGATACGCAGTATTTT.

This clone was observed once. V usage is TRBV19 and J usage is TRBJ1-3; TRBD1 is a possible D gene (5 bases). The CDR3 loop spans 13 amino acids. V was pared by 1 base and J by 8 bases, with 9 bases between. Germline CDR1 LNHDA, CDR2 SQIVND (reference sequence). CDR3 sequence: CASSIGGTDTIYF. The CDR3 DNA is TGTGCCAGTAGTATAGGAGGGACGGACACCATATATTTT.

This clone has more than one count but fewer than ten. The chain has TRBV2 and TRBJ1-6; 10 nucleotides match TRBD1. With V trimmed by 5 bases and J by 12 bases, 10 bases remained unmatched. The CDR3 runs 15 residues. Germline V CDR1 and CDR2: SNHLY, FYNNEI. In DNA, the CDR3 is TGTGCCAGCAGTCGGAGCCGGGACAGGGGTGAACCCCTCCACTTT. This codes for CASSRSRDRGEPLHF.

The chain links TRBV4-3 to TRBJ2-7, with D possibly matching TRBD1 (7 bases). The CDR3 runs 14 residues. V dropped 0 bases and J dropped 7 bases, with 13 bases sitting between them. Germline loops: CDR1 LGHNA, CDR2 YSLEER. CDR3 residues: CASSQDTRGVEQYF. The CDR3 region has the DNA TGCGCCAGCAGCCAAGATACCAGGGGGGTTGAGCAGTACTTC.

This clone has a handful of counts. This sequence joins TRBV6-2 or TRBV6-3 and TRBJ2-3, with 8 positions matching TRBD2. Germline assignment: CDR1 MNHEY and CDR2 SVGEGT. The V and J ends lost 6 bases and 6 bases, in that order; junction bases with no gene match: 8. This CDR3 is built from 14 residues. The CDR3 sequence: CASSSHGGADTQYF. The DNA of the CDR3 is TGTGCCAGCAGCTCCCACGGGGGGGCCGATACGCAGTATTTT.

The chain employs TRBV27 and TRBJ1-5; D remains ambiguous. Trimming left V 8 bases short and J 3 bases short, with 8 bases between. The length of the CDR3 is 12 residues. Germline loops: CDR1 MNHEY, CDR2 SMNVEV (reference sequence). The CDR3 is CASGTYNQPQHF. The DNA of the CDR3 is TGTGCCAGCGGAACTTACAATCAGCCCCAGCATTTT.

The chain employs TRBV28 and TRBJ2-1; the D gene is possibly TRBD2 (5 bases). CDR3 size: 16 residues. Looked up from germline, CDR1 is MDHEN and CDR2 is SYDVKM. V gave up 3 bases and J gave up 0 bases, with 12 bases separating them. In DNA form, the CDR3 reads TGTGCCAGCAGTTTTGAGGGTTTTTACTCCTACAATGAGCAGTTCTTC. Protein product: CASSFEGFYSYNEQFF.

This rearrangement joins TRBV4-3 to TRBJ1-4; D is unclear. Germline CDR1 LGHNA, CDR2 YSLEER. This CDR3 comprises 13 residues. V lost 0 bases and J 8 bases, leaving 7 bases between the germline ends. The CDR3 reads CASSQEYGEKLFF. CDR3 DNA: TGCGCCAGCAGCCAAGAGTACGGGGAAAAACTGTTTTTT.

This clone was counted between two and nine times. CDR3 loop: CASSQDLPRYNEQFF. CDR3 bases: TGCGCCAGCAGCCAAGATCTCCCCAGGTACAATGAGCAGTTCTTC. The chain is built from TRBV4-1 and TRBJ2-1, with D unresolved. Germline V gene sequence: CDR1 MGHRA, CDR2 YSYEKL. Trimming removed 0 bases from V and 4 bases from J, with 10 bases in between. CDR3 size: 15 residues.

The chain employs TRBV9 and TRBJ1-1; D might be TRBD1 (5 bases). Trimming pared 3 bases from V and 1 base from J, leaving 10 bases between. The CDR3 is made up of 14 amino acids. Germline CDR1 is SGDLS and CDR2 is YYNGEE. CDR3 sequence: CASSGDGENTEAFF. The CDR3 DNA follows: TGTGCCAGCAGCGGGGACGGGGAGAACACTGAAGCTTTCTTT.

The chain recombines TRBV10-2 with TRBJ2-3, with 9 positions matching TRBD1. V was clipped by 2 bases and J by 0 bases; unmatched bases: 6. The germline V gene has CDR1 WSHSY and CDR2 SAAADI. CDR3 size: 17 residues. CDR3 residues: CASSEPLTGGSTDTQYF. CDR3 nucleotide sequence: TGCGCCAGCAGTGAGCCCCTGACAGGGGGAAGCACAGATACGCAGTATTTT.

This clone came up a few times. The chain employs TRBV7-2 and TRBJ1-2; unclear D gene. The germline CDR1 and CDR2 sequences are SGHTA and FQGNSA. The V end lost 5 bases, the J end lost 7 bases, and 20 bases lay between the germline ends. The CDR3 is 15 amino acids. CDR3: CASSGQEGPGSGYTF. Here the CDR3 DNA reads TGTGCCAGCAGCGGTCAAGAAGGACCGGGGAGTGGCTACACCTTC. The complete variable domain, with remaining parts taken from reference TRBV7-2 and TRBJ1-2, reads GAGVSQSPSNKVTEKGKDVELRCDPISGHTALYWYRQSLGQGLEFLIYFQGNSAPDKSGLPSDRFSAERTGGSVSTLTIQRTQQEDSAVYLCASSGQEGPGSGYTFGSGTRLTVV.

The chain carries TRBV10-3 and TRBJ1-2, with D perhaps TRBD1 (5 bases). Germline values: CDR1 ENHRY, CDR2 SYGVKD. The V gene lost 8 bases and the J gene lost 8 bases, with 12 bases spanning the gap. CDR3 length equals 11 residues. CDR3 in DNA: TGTGCCATCGGTGGAGGGGAGGGCTACACCTTC. Amino acid sequence: CAIGGGEGYTF.

This chain's CDR3 is CASSPNTEAFF. The CDR3 DNA is TGTGCCAGTAGTCCGAACACTGAAGCTTTCTTT. The genes are TRBV19 and TRBJ1-1; the D is unclear. With 5 bases removed from V and 1 base from J, the gap between germline ends came to 2 bases. This CDR3 spans 11 amino acids. Germline loops: CDR1 LNHDA, CDR2 SQIVND (reference sequence).

This chain joins TRBV2 and TRBJ2-2; 8 nucleotides agree with TRBD1. The germline CDR1 and CDR2 sequences are SNHLY and FYNNEI. CDR3 length: 15 residues. Trimming removed 7 bases from V and 5 bases from J; junction bases left unmatched: 9. CDR3 DNA sequence: TGTGCCAGCACCCCCGGACAGGGCCGGACCGGGGAGCTGTTTTTT. As protein: CASTPGQGRTGELFF.

The chain has TRBV10-3 and TRBJ2-3; 15 bases are shared with TRBD2. CDR1 and CDR2 from the germline V gene are ENHRY and SYGVKD. The CDR3 sequence is 17 residues long. Trimming took 4 bases from V and 5 from J; bases not matched to a gene: 7. This CDR3 reads CAISVGGLAGGRDTQYF. In nucleotides, the CDR3 is TGTGCCATCAGTGTGGGAGGACTAGCGGGGGGGAGAGATACGCAGTATTTT.